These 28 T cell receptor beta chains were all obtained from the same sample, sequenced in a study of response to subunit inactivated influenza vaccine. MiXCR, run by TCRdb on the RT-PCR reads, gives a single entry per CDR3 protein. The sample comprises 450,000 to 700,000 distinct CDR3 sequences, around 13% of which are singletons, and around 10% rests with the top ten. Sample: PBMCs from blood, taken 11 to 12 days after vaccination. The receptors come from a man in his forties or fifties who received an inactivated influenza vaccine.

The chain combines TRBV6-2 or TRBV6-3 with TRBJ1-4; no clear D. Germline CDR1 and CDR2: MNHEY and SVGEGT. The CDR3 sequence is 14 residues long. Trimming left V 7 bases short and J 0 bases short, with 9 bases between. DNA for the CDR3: TGTGCCAGCAAACCGCCCGCAACTAATGAAAAACTGTTTTTT. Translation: CASKPPATNEKLFF.

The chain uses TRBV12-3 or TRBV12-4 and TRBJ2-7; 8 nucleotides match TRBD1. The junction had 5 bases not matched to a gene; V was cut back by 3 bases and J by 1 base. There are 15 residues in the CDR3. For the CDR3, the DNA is TGTGCCAGCAGTTTCGGACAGGGAATATCCTACGAGCAGTACTTC. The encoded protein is CASSFGQGISYEQYF.

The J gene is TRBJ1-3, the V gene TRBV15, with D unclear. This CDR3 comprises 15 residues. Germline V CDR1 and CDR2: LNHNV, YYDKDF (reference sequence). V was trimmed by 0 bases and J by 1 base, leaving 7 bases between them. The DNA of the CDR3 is TGTGCCACCAGCAGAGATGTCGGATCTGGAAACACCATATATTTT. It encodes CATSRDVGSGNTIYF. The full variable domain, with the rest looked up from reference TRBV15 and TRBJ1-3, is DAMVIQNPRYQVTQFGKPVTLSCSQTLNHNVMYWYQQKSSQAPKLLFHYYDKDFNNEADTPDNFQSRRPNTSFCFLDIRSPGLGDTAMYLCATSRDVGSGNTIYFGEGSWLTVV.

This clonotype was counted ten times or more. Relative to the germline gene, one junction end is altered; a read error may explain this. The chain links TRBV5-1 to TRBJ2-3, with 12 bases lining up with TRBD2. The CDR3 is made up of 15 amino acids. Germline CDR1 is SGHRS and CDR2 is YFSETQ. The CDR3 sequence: CASSRTSGGTDTQYF. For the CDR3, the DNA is TGTGCCAGCAGCCGGACTAGCGGGGGCACAGATACGCAGTATTTT.

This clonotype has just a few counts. In DNA, the CDR3 is TGCGCCAGCAGCGCCCGAACAGGGGGCGTTGGCTATGGCTACACCTTC. It encodes CASSARTGGVGYGYTF. The chain recombines TRBV4-1 with TRBJ1-2, with 9 bases matching TRBD1. The CDR3 loop spans 16 amino acids. V was pared by 5 bases and J by 4 bases, with 11 bases of the junction left unmatched. Germline V lookup: CDR1 MGHRA, CDR2 YSYEKL.

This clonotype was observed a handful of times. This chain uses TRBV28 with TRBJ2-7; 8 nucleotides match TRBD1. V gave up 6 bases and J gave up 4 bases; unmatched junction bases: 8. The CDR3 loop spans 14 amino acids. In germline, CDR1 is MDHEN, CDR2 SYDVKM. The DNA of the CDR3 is TGTGCCAGCAGAAGACAGGGGTTAAATTACGAGCAGTACTTC. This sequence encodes CASRRQGLNYEQYF.

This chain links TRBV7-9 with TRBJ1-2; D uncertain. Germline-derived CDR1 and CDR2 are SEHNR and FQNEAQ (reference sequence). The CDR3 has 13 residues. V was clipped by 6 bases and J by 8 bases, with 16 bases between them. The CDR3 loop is CASSLAEGRGYTF. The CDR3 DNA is TGTGCCAGCAGTTTGGCGGAGGGCCGCGGCTACACCTTC.

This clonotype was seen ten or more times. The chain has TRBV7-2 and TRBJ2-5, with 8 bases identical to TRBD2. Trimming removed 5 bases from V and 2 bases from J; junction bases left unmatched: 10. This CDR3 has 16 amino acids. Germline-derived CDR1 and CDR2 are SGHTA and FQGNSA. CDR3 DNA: TGTGCCAGCAGCGCTCAGCGGGGGAGGTTTCAAGAGACCCAGTACTTC. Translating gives CASSAQRGRFQETQYF.

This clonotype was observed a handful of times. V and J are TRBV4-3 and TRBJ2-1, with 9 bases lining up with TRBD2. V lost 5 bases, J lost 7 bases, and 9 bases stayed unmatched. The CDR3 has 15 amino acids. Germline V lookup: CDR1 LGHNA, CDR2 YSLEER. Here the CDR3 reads CASSGGDSGSNEQFF. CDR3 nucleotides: TGCGCCAGCAGCGGGGGGGATAGCGGGAGTAATGAGCAGTTCTTC.

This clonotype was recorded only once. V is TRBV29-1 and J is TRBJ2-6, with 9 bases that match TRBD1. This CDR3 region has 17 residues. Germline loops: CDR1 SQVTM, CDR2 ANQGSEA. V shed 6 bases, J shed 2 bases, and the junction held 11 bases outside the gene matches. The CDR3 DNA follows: TGCAGCGTACACAACGGGACAGGGTTTGCTGGGGCCAACGTCCTGACTTTC. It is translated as CSVHNGTGFAGANVLTF.

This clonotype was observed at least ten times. The CDR3 reads CASSATRGSYEQYF. In DNA form, the CDR3 reads TGTGCCAGCAGCGCGACCCGGGGGAGTTACGAGCAGTACTTC. This chain joins TRBV7-2 and TRBJ2-7; perhaps TRBD2 as D (6 bases). In germline, CDR1 is SGHTA, CDR2 FQGNSA. The CDR3 consists of 14 residues. V lost 5 bases, J lost 4 bases, and 15 bases lay in between.

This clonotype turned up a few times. The CDR3 sequence: CASSTKGGSFGSPLHF. The DNA for the CDR3 is TGTGCCAGCAGCACAAAGGGGGGGAGCTTTGGTTCACCCCTCCACTTT. The rearrangement uses TRBV6-1 and TRBJ1-6; maybe TRBD1 (6 bases). This CDR3 region has 16 residues. The germline V gene encodes CDR1 MNHNS and CDR2 SASEGT. Trimming took off 6 bases at V and 9 bases at J, with 21 bases between the two ends.

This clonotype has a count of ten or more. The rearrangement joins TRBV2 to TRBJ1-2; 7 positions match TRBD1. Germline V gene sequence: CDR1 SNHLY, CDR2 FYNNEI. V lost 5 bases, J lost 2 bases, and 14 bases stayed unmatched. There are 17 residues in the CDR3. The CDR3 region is CASSSLPTGTANYGYTF. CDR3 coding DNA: TGTGCCAGCAGTTCGCTCCCGACCGGGACAGCAAACTATGGCTACACCTTC. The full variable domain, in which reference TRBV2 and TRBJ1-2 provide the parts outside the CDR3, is EPEVTQTPSHQVTQMGQEVILRCVPISNHLYFYWYRQILGQKVEFLVSFYNNEISEKSEIFDDQFSVERPDGSNFTLKIRSTKLEDSAMYFCASSSLPTGTANYGYTFGSGTRLTVV.

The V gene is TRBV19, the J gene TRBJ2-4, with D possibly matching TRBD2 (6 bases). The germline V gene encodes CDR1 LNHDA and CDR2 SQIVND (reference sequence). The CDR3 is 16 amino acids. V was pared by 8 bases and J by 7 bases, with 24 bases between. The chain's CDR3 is CASRETGLLAGNIQYF. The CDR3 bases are TGTGCCAGTCGGGAAACGGGACTCCTTGCGGGGAACATTCAGTACTTC.

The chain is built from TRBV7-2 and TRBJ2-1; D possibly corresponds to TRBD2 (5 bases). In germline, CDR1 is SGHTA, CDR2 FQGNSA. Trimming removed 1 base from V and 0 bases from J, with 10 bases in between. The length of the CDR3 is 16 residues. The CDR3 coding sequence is TGTGCCAGCAGCTTAGTAGCGAGCAGCTCCTACAATGAGCAGTTCTTC. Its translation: CASSLVASSSYNEQFF.

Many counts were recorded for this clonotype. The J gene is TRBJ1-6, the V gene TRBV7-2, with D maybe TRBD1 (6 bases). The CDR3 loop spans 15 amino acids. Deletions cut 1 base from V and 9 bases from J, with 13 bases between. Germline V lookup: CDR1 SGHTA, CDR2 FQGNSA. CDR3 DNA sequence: TGTGCCAGCAGCTTAGACGACAGGCTACTTTCACCCCTCCACTTT. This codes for CASSLDDRLLSPLHF.

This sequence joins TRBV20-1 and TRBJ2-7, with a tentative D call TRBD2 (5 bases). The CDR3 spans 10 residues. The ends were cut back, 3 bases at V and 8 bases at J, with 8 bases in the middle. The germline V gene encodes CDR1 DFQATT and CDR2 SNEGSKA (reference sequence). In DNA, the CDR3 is TGCAGTGCTAGTGGGAGTAAGCAGTACTTC. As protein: CSASGSKQYF.

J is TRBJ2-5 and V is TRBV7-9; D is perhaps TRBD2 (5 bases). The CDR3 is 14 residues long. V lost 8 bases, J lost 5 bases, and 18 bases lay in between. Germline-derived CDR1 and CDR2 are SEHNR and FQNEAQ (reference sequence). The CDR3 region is CASRLAALSETQYF. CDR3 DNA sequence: TGTGCCAGCCGCCTAGCAGCCCTATCGGAGACCCAGTACTTC. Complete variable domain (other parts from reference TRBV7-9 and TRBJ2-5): DTGVSQNPRHKITKRGQNVTFRCDPISEHNRLYWYRQTLGQGPEFLTYFQNEAQLEKSRLLSDRFSAERPKGSFSTLEIQRTEQGDSAMYLCASRLAALSETQYFGPGTRLLVL.

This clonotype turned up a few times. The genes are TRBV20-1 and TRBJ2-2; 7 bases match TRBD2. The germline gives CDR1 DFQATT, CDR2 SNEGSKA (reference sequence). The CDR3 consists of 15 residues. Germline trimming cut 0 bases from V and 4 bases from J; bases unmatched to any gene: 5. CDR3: CSARDVRESTGELFF. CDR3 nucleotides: TGCAGTGCTAGAGATGTGCGGGAGAGCACCGGGGAGCTGTTTTTT.

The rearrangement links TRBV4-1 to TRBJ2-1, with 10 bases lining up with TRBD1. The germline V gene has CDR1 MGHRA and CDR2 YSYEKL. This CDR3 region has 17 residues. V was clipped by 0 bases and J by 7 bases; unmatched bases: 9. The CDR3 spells CASSQDRATGGLNEQFF. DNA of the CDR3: TGCGCCAGCAGCCAAGATCGTGCGACAGGGGGCTTAAATGAGCAGTTCTTC.

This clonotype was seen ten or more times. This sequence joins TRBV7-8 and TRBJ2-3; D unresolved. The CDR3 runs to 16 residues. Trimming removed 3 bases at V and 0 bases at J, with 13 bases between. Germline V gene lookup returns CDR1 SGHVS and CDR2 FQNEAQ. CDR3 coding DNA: TGTGCCAGCAGCTTCGGTGGTTTTCATAGCACAGATACGCAGTATTTT. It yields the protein CASSFGGFHSTDTQYF.

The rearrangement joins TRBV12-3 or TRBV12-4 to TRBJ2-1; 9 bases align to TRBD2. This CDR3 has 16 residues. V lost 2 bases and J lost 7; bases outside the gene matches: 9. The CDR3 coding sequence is TGTGCCAGCAGTTTATTAGGCGGGAGGGTGGGGAATGAGCAGTTCTTC. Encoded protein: CASSLLGGRVGNEQFF.

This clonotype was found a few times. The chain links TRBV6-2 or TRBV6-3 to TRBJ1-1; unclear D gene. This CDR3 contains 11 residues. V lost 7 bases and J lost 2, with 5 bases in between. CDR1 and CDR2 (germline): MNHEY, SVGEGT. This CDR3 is CASKSNTEAFF. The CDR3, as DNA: TGTGCCAGCAAGAGCAACACTGAAGCTTTCTTT.

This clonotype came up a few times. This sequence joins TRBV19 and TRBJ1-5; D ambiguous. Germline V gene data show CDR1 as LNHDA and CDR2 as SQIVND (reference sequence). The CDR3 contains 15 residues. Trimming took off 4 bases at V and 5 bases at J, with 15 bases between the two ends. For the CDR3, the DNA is TGTGCCAGTAGTAGGTCCCCTATGTTGGATCAGCCCCAGCATTTT. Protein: CASSRSPMLDQPQHF.

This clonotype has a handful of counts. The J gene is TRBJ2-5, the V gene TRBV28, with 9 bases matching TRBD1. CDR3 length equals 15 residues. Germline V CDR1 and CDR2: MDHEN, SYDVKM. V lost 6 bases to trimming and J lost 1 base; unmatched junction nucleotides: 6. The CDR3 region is CASSSGTGIQETQYF. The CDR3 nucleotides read TGTGCCAGCAGCTCCGGGACAGGGATCCAAGAGACCCAGTACTTC.

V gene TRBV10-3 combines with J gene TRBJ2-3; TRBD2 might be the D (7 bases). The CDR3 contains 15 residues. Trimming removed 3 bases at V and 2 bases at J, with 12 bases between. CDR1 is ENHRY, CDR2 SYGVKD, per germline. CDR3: CAISDGGPNTDTQYF. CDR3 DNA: TGTGCCATCAGTGACGGGGGGCCTAACACAGATACGCAGTATTTT.

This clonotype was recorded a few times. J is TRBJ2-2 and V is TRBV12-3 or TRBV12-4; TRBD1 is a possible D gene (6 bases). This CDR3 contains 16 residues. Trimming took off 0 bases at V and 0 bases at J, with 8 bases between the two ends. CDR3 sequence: CASSLAAGANTGELFF. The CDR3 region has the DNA TGTGCCAGCAGTTTAGCGGCAGGGGCGAACACCGGGGAGCTGTTTTTT.

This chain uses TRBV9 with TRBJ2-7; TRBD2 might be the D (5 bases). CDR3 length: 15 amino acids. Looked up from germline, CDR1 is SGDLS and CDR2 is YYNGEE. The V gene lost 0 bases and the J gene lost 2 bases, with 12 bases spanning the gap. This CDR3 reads CASSVDPGSTYEQYF. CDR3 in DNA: TGTGCCAGCAGCGTAGATCCGGGATCCACCTACGAGCAGTACTTC. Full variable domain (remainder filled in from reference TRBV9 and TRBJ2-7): DSGVTQTPKHLITATGQRVTLRCSPRSGDLSVYWYQQSLDQGLQFLIQYYNGEERAKGNILERFSAQQFPDLHSELNLSSLELGDSALYFCASSVDPGSTYEQYFGPGTRLTVT.